This T cell receptor beta chain was captured by sequencing in a study of a mutant IDH1 vaccine in newly diagnosed glioma. Across the whole study: Radiotherapy alone preceded vaccination by 4-6 weeks; alternatively, vaccination started with temozolomide cycles. Pretreatment consisted of radiotherapy, temozolomide, or both, with most receiving both.

Stated time point: week 47, end of study. One vaccine dose held 300 ug of mutant IDH1 20-mer peptide and came with topical imiquimod. Patients were given eight vaccinations, scheduled in weeks 1, 3, 5, 7, 11, 15, 19 and 23. Germline V gene data show CDR1 as MGHRA and CDR2 as YSYEKL. Trimming took 1 base from V and 10 from J, leaving 17 bases between them. The CDR3 is 15 residues long. Using immunoSEQ multiplex PCR, the repertoire was profiled, and TCRdb retains in-frame clones only, with some absent. The sample has about 90,000 clones; just under 90% are singletons. With respect to this clone: Its antigen is not known.

Sequenced here: PBMCs, sampled from a glioma patient whose treatment included an IDH1 peptide vaccine. This TCR derives from a woman between 45 and 60 years old with glioma. This chain uses TRBV4-1 with TRBJ2-1; D perhaps matches TRBD2 (6 bases). The CDR3 reads CASSQAGAEAKEQFF. Written as DNA, the CDR3 is TGCGCCAGCAGCCAAGCGGGAGCCGAAGCAAAGGAGCAGTTCTTC.